This TCR beta chain originates from a study of identifying expanded T cells in peripheral blood. Details on this clone: Its antigen is still unknown.

Study-wide points: About 1.2 clones differed between technical replicates, versus around 15 and 19 over time. Variance in clone template counts between roughly 2-week samples significantly increased with total template count across all healthy donors.

Using immunoSEQ multiplex PCR, the repertoire was profiled, and TCRdb retains in-frame clones only, with some absent. The data contain some 100,000 clones, roughly 89% of them singletons. During the collection period, no donor immune events like infections were recorded. The CDR3 has 15 amino acids. The V and J ends lost 6 bases and 4 bases, in that order; junction bases with no gene match: 9. The germline gives CDR1 MNHEY, CDR2 SMNVEV (reference sequence). This TCR was recovered from a person between 18 and 69 years old in good health. The sample consisted of blood. This rearrangement joins TRBV27 to TRBJ2-7, with TRBD1 identical over 10 bases. The CDR3 loop reads CASRRDRGRMYEQYF. The CDR3 nucleotides read TGTGCCAGCAGAAGAGACAGGGGGCGGATGTACGAGCAGTACTTC.